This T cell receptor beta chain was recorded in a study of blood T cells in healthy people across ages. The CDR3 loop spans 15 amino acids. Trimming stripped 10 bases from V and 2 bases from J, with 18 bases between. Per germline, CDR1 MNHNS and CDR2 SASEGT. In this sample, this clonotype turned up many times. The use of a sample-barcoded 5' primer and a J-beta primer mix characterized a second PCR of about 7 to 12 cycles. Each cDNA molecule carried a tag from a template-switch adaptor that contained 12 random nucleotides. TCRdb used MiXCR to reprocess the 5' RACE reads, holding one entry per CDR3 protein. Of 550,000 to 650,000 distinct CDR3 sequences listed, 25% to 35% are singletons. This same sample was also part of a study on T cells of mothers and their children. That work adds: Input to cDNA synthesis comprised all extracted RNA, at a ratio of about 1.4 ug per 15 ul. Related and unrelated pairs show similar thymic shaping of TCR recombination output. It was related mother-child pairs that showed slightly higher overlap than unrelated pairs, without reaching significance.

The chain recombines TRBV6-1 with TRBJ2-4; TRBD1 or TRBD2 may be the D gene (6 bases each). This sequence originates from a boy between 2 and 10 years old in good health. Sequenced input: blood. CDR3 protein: CATEGGSVTKNIQYF. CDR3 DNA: TGTGCCACGGAGGGGGGCTCTGTGACCAAAAACATTCAGTACTTC.